The 19 T cell receptor beta chains below come from one sample, sequenced in a study of shared clonotypes between healthy human individuals. This table comes from immunoSEQ multiplex PCR, and its TCRdb copy is limited to in-frame clones, with some not included. In the table there are 2,500,000 or so clones, roughly 93% of which are singletons. The specimen sequenced was naive CD4+ T cells from PBMCs. Subset meaning: CD45RA+ positively selected. The source of these receptors is a man aged 18 to 35 in good health. Some clones in this sample may be carry-over from other donors' samples.

The rearrangement joins TRBV28 to TRBJ1-2; possibly TRBD1 for D (6 bases). CDR3 size: 13 residues. CDR1 MDHEN and CDR2 SYDVKM come from the germline V gene. The V end lost 6 bases, the J end lost 8 bases, and 16 bases lay between the germline ends. CDR3 nucleotide sequence: TGTGCCAGCAGGTCCACAGGGCAGGGCGGCTACACCTTC. It is translated as CASRSTGQGGYTF.

CDR3 bases: TGTGCCAGCAGTTTTCAGGGTAACTATGGCTACACCTTC. It translates to CASSFQGNYGYTF. The chain combines TRBV27 with TRBJ1-2; perhaps TRBD1 as D (5 bases). This CDR3 spans 13 amino acids. Germline loops: CDR1 MNHEY, CDR2 SMNVEV (reference sequence). Trimming shortened V by 3 bases and J by 1 base, and 6 bases separated the two germline ends.

For this clone: The same CDR3 is also encoded by other DNA sequences in this sample. This rearrangement joins TRBV7-2 to TRBJ2-7, with 8 nucleotides matching TRBD2. Trimming cost V 1 base and J 0 bases; bases outside gene matches: 2. Per germline, CDR1 SGHTA and CDR2 FQGNSA. CDR3 length equals 15 residues. In nucleotides, the CDR3 is TGTGCCAGCAGCTTAGGGACTAGCAGCTCCTACGAGCAGTACTTC. This gives the protein CASSLGTSSSYEQYF.

The V and J genes are TRBV19 and TRBJ1-2; TRBD1 might be the D (6 bases). Germline CDR1 is LNHDA and CDR2 is SQIVND (reference sequence). With 0 bases removed from V and 2 bases from J, the gap between germline ends came to 10 bases. This CDR3 has 15 amino acids. In nucleotides, the CDR3 is TGTGCCAGTAGTATAGATCTTGACAGGAACTATGGCTACACCTTC. Amino acid sequence: CASSIDLDRNYGYTF.

V usage is TRBV6-6 and J usage is TRBJ2-7; TRBD1 matches 8 bases. This CDR3 is built from 15 residues. Germline CDR1 MNHNY, CDR2 SVGAGI (reference sequence). Germline trimming cut 4 bases from V and 2 bases from J; bases unmatched to any gene: 7. CDR3 nucleotides: TGTGCCAGCAGTTTAAACCGGGACAGGACCTACGAGCAGTACTTC. Its translation is CASSLNRDRTYEQYF.

This chain links TRBV28 with TRBJ1-5; perhaps TRBD1 as D (6 bases). This CDR3 is 16 amino acids long. From germline, CDR1 is MDHEN and CDR2 SYDVKM. Between the trimmed V and J ends, which lost 5 bases and 7 bases, there was a span of 21 bases. Here the CDR3 DNA reads TGTGCCAGCAGTCCTCAAGGGGGATGGCGAGAACAGCCCCAGCATTTT. Amino acid sequence: CASSPQGGWREQPQHF.

The chain employs TRBV7-7 and TRBJ2-1; D is possibly TRBD2 (6 bases). The CDR3 has 12 residues. Looked up from germline, CDR1 is SSHAT and CDR2 is FNYEAQ (reference sequence). The germline V and J ends were trimmed by 5 bases and 12 bases, with 14 bases remaining between them. Here the CDR3 DNA reads TGTGCCAGCAGCGATCACGGAGGGGTGCAGTTCTTC. It translates to CASSDHGGVQFF. The variable domain in full, with the rest retrieved from reference TRBV7-7 and TRBJ2-1, is GAGVSQSPRYKVTKRGQDVTLRCDPISSHATLYWYQQALGQGPEFLTYFNYEAQPDKSGLPSDRFSAERPEGSISTLTIQRTEQRDSAMYRCASSDHGGVQFFGPGTRLTVL.

CDR3 sequence: CASNRAGAGNTIYF. CDR3 nucleotide sequence: TGTGCCAGCAATCGGGCGGGTGCTGGAAACACCATATATTTT. The V call is TRBV6-6, the J call TRBJ1-3; no firm D call. The CDR3 contains 14 residues. Germline CDR1 is MNHNY and CDR2 is SVGAGI (reference sequence). Trimming took off 7 bases at V and 2 bases at J, with 12 bases between the two ends.

J is TRBJ2-7 and V is TRBV7-3; tentatively, D is TRBD1 (5 bases). The V and J ends lost 0 bases and 0 bases respectively, with 12 bases between them. CDR1 is SGHTA and CDR2 is FQGTGA in the germline V gene. The CDR3 extends over 16 amino acids. CDR3 protein: CASSLTGPSSSYEQYF. The CDR3 DNA is TGTGCCAGCAGCTTAACGGGGCCGTCGAGCTCCTACGAGCAGTACTTC.

Comment on this clone: Distinct nucleotide sequences in the sample also encode this CDR3. The chain links TRBV19 to TRBJ2-7; D perhaps matches TRBD2 (5 bases). The V end was cut by 2 bases, the J end by 1 base, with 12 bases between. The germline V gene has CDR1 LNHDA and CDR2 SQIVND (reference sequence). The CDR3 runs to 15 residues. The CDR3 nucleotides read TGTGCCAGTAGTATATCACGACGGGGATCCTACGAGCAGTACTTC. This sequence encodes CASSISRRGSYEQYF.

This chain joins TRBV29-1 and TRBJ2-2; 10 positions agree with TRBD2. The CDR3 covers 15 residues. Germline CDR1 and CDR2: SQVTM and ANQGSEA. J was trimmed by 3 bases and V by 8 bases; bases with no gene match: 9. CDR3 coding DNA: TGCAGCACTTCAAGCGGGAGGGCCGACACCGGGGAGCTGTTTTTT. Amino acid sequence: CSTSSGRADTGELFF.

This clone was seen a handful of times. This chain links TRBV12-5 with TRBJ2-3; no clear D. The CDR3 contains 11 residues. From germline, CDR1 is LGHNT and CDR2 FRNRAP. V lost 1 base, J lost 8 bases, and 4 bases lay in between. The CDR3 sequence: CASGLDGTQYF. In DNA, the CDR3 is TGTGCTAGTGGTTTGGATGGTACGCAGTATTTT.

The chain recombines TRBV29-1 with TRBJ2-7, with a possible D match to TRBD1 (5 bases). CDR3 length: 13 residues. V lost 6 bases, J lost 3 bases, and 15 bases lay in between. Germline CDR1 is SQVTM and CDR2 is ANQGSEA. DNA for the CDR3: TGCAGCGTCACTACCTTAAGGGGCTACGAGCAGTACTTC. It codes for CSVTTLRGYEQYF.

The CDR3 DNA reads TGTGCCATCAGTGATGACAGGTTCGGAAACACCATATATTTT. Translated: CAISDDRFGNTIYF. The chain is built from TRBV10-3 and TRBJ1-3; weak D call: TRBD1 (6 bases). Trimming took off 3 bases at V and 4 bases at J, with 10 bases between the two ends. Per the germline V gene, CDR1 is ENHRY and CDR2 is SYGVKD. This CDR3 comprises 14 residues.

The chain is built from TRBV19 and TRBJ1-5, with D possibly TRBD1 on 6 matching bases. CDR1 is LNHDA, CDR2 SQIVND, per germline (reference sequence). The ends were cut back, 6 bases at V and 2 bases at J, with 14 bases in the middle. The CDR3 is 15 residues long. The CDR3 DNA reads TGTGCCAGTAGCACAGGGAAAAGGGGCAATCAGCCCCAGCATTTT. This sequence encodes CASSTGKRGNQPQHF. The variable domain in full, with the rest retrieved from reference TRBV19 and TRBJ1-5, is DGGITQSPKYLFRKEGQNVTLSCEQNLNHDAMYWYRQDPGQGLRLIYYSQIVNDFQKGDIAEGYSVSREKKESFPLTVTSAQKNPTAFYLCASSTGKRGNQPQHFGDGTRLSIL.

This chain links TRBV6-6 with TRBJ2-1; no reliable D call. Germline V gene lookup returns CDR1 MNHNY and CDR2 SVGAGI (reference sequence). V was clipped by 8 bases and J by 3 bases, with 2 bases between them. This CDR3 is built from 10 residues. The CDR3 here is CASRYNEQFF. The CDR3 DNA reads TGTGCCAGCCGCTACAATGAGCAGTTCTTC.

The chain joins TRBV29-1 to TRBJ1-2; D gene unclear. Deletions cut 3 bases from V and 8 bases from J, with 13 bases between. The CDR3 runs to 12 residues. CDR1 is SQVTM and CDR2 is ANQGSEA in the germline V gene. CDR3 in amino acids: CSVETALGGYTF. The DNA for the CDR3 is TGCAGCGTTGAGACGGCCCTAGGGGGCTACACCTTC.

V is TRBV29-1 and J is TRBJ2-5; the match to TRBD2 covers 11 bases. The CDR3 length is 14 residues. The germline gives CDR1 SQVTM, CDR2 ANQGSEA. Unmatched junction bases numbered 2, after V lost 4 bases and J lost 1 base. CDR3 nucleotide sequence: TGCAGCGTTGTGGGGACTAGCGGCCAAGAGACCCAGTACTTC. This codes for CSVVGTSGQETQYF.

The rearrangement links TRBV5-1 to TRBJ2-1, with a possible D match to TRBD2 (6 bases). V was shortened by 3 bases and J by 8 bases, with 18 bases between the two germline ends. CDR3 length: 15 amino acids. The germline V gene has CDR1 SGHRS and CDR2 YFSETQ. The CDR3 loop reads CASSWGTEGRDEQFF. CDR3 DNA sequence: TGCGCCAGCAGCTGGGGGACTGAGGGTCGTGATGAGCAGTTCTTC.